This T cell receptor (beta chain) stems from a study of T cells after posttransplantation cyclophosphamide. Methotrexate plus calcineurin inhibitor accompanied controls' myeloablative marrow transplants; sampling was 1 year later. Study-level points and caveats: Later blood repertoires were often dominated by clones from the donor CD8+ memory compartment. TRB overlap between skin or GI tissue T cells and blood was limited. Recipient CMV seropositivity and CMV reactivation strongly tracked TRB clonality.

The trim removed 10 bases at V and 4 bases at J, leaving 7 bases unmatched. The CDR3 has 15 amino acids. The germline CDR1 and CDR2 sequences are LNHDA and SQIVND (reference sequence). Here immunoSEQ multiplex PCR was the method, and the copy in TCRdb shows in-frame clones only, minus some. The sample lists more than 8,000 clones, around 89% occurring once. Points on this clone: Its antigen is unknown.

This chain connects TRBV19 to TRBJ2-2, with 12 bases fitting TRBD2. The material was PBMCs, obtained about 450 days after allogeneic stem cell transplant with calcineurin inhibitor and methotrexate. This TCR was sampled from a male patient between 45 and 60 years old who received an allogeneic stem cell transplant from an unrelated donor, was CMV-positive, and had chronic GVHD only. Some of the T cells might come from the graft donor. The CDR3 DNA sequence: TGTGCCACCTCCGGACTAGCGGGAACCACCGGGGAGCTGTTTTTT. Amino acid sequence: CATSGLAGTTGELFF.